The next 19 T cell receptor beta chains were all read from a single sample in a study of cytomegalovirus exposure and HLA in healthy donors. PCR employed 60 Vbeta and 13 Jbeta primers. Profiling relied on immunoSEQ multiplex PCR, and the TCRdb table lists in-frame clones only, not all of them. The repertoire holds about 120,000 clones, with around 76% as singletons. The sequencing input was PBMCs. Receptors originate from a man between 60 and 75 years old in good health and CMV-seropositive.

CDR3 nucleotides: TGTGCCTGGAGGAGGGGGGGGAGATGGAACACTGAAGCTTTCTTT. Translated, it gives CAWRRGGRWNTEAFF. The chain uses TRBV30 and TRBJ1-1; tentative D call: TRBD1 (6 bases). Germline-derived CDR1 and CDR2 are GTSNPN and SVGIG (reference sequence). CDR3 length: 15 residues. V dropped 3 bases and J dropped 1 base, with 15 bases sitting between them.

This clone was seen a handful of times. CDR3 DNA sequence: TGTGCCATCAGTGAGTCCGTCAGGGTTACCTATGGCTACACCTTC. It yields the protein CAISESVRVTYGYTF. The chain employs TRBV10-3 and TRBJ1-2; TRBD1 might be the D (5 bases). The germline gives CDR1 ENHRY, CDR2 SYGVKD. Trimming cost V 0 bases and J 4 bases, with 12 bases left between them. The CDR3 length is 15 residues.

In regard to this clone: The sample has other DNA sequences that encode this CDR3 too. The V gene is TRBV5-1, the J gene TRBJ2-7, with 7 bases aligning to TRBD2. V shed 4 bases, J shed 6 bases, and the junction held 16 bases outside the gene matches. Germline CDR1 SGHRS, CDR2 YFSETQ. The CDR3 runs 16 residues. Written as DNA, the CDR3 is TGCGCCAGCAGCAGGGATCCGGGCTCCCCGGGGGGCGAGCAGTACTTC. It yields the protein CASSRDPGSPGGEQYF.

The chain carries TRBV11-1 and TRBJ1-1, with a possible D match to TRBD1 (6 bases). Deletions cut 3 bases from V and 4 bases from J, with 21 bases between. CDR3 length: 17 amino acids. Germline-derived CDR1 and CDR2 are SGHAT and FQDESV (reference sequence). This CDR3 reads CASSLGVRGSGGTEAFF. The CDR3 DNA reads TGTGCCAGCAGCTTGGGGGTCAGGGGAAGCGGGGGCACTGAAGCTTTCTTT.

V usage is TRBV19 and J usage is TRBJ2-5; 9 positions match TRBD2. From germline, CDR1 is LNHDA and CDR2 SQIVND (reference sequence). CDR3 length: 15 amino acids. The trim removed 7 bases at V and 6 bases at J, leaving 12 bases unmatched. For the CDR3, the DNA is TGTGCCAGTAAGGCTAGCGGGACCTCCGCTAAGACCCAGTACTTC. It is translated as CASKASGTSAKTQYF.

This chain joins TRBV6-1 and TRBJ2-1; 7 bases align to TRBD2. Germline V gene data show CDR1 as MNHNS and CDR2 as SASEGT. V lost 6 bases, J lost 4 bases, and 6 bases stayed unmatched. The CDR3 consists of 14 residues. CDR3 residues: CASSPRGDYNEQFF. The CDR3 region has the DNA TGTGCCAGCAGCCCACGGGGGGATTACAATGAGCAGTTCTTC.

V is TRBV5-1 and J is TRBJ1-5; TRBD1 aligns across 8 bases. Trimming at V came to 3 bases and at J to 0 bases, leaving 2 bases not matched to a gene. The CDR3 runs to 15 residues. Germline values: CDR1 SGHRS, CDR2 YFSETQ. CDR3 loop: CASSWTGTSNQPQHF. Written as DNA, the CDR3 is TGCGCCAGCAGCTGGACAGGGACTAGCAATCAGCCCCAGCATTTT. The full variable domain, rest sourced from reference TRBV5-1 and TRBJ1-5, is KAGVTQTPRYLIKTRGQQVTLSCSPISGHRSVSWYQQTPGQGLQFLFEYFSETQRNKGNFPGRFSGRQFSNSRSEMNVSTLELGDSALYLCASSWTGTSNQPQHFGDGTRLSIL.

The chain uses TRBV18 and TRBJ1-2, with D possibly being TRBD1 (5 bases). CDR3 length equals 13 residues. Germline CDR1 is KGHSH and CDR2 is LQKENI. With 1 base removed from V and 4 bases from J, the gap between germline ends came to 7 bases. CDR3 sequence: CASSPRQTYGYTF. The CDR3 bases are TGTGCCAGCTCACCACGACAGACCTATGGCTACACCTTC.

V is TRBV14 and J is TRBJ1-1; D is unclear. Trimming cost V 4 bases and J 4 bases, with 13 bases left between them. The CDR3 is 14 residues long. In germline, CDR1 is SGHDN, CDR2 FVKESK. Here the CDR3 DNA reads TGTGCCAGCAGCCCTCGCGGGCTAACCACTGAAGCTTTCTTT. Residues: CASSPRGLTTEAFF.

DNA for the CDR3: TGTGCCAGCAGCTCCCGGGACAGGGGGCCATGGGATACGCAGTATTTT. Translation: CASSSRDRGPWDTQYF. This chain connects TRBV7-9 to TRBJ2-3; the match to TRBD1 covers 12 bases. The CDR3 runs to 16 residues. Trimming removed 4 bases from V and 6 bases from J; junction bases left unmatched: 8. CDR1 SEHNR and CDR2 FQNEAQ come from the germline V gene (reference sequence).

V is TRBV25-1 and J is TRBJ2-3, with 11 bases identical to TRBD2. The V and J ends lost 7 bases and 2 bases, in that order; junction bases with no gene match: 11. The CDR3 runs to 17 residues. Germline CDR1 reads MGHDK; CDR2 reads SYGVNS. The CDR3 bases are TGTGCCAGCACCCCCCTGACTAGCGGGACAATCACAGATACGCAGTATTTT. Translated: CASTPLTSGTITDTQYF.

CDR3 sequence: CASSGDRGLINQPQHF. Here the CDR3 DNA reads TGTGCCAGCAGTGGCGACAGGGGGCTAATCAATCAGCCCCAGCATTTT. The rearrangement links TRBV2 to TRBJ1-5, with 10 bases that match TRBD1. This CDR3 region has 16 residues. Germline loops: CDR1 SNHLY, CDR2 FYNNEI. Trimming removed 4 bases from V and 3 bases from J; junction bases left unmatched: 6. Using reference TRBV2 and TRBJ1-5 for the parts outside the CDR3, the full variable domain is EPEVTQTPSHQVTQMGQEVILRCVPISNHLYFYWYRQILGQKVEFLVSFYNNEISEKSEIFDDQFSVERPDGSNFTLKIRSTKLEDSAMYFCASSGDRGLINQPQHFGDGTRLSIL.

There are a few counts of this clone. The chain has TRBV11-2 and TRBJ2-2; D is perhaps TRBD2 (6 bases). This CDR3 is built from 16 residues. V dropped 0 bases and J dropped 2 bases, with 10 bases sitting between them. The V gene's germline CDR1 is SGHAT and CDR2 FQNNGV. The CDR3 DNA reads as TGTGCCAGCAGCTTAGAAGGCGGGGCTAACACCGGGGAGCTGTTTTTT. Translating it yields CASSLEGGANTGELFF.

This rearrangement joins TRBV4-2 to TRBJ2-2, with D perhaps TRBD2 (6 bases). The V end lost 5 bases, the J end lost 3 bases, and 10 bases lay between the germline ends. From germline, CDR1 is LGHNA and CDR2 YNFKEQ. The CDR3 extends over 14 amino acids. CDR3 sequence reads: CASSSGTYTGELFF. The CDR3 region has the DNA TGTGCCAGCAGCTCCGGGACTTACACCGGGGAGCTGTTTTTT.

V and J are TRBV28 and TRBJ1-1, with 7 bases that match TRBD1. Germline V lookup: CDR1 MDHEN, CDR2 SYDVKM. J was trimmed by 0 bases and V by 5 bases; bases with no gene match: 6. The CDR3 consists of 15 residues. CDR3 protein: CASSASGQLNTEAFF. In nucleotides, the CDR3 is TGTGCCAGCAGTGCCTCGGGACAGCTGAACACTGAAGCTTTCTTT.

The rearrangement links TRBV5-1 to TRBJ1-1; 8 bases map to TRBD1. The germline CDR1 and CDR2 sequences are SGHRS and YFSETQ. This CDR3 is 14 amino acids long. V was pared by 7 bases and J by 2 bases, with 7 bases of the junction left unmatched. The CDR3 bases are TGCGCCAGCTCAACCAGGGGGCGTAACACTGAAGCTTTCTTT. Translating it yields CASSTRGRNTEAFF.

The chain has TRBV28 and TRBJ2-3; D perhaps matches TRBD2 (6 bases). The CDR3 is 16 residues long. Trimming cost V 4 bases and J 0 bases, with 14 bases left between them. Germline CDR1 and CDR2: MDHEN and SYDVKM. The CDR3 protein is CASSSQWGTSTDTQYF. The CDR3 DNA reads TGTGCCAGCAGTTCCCAGTGGGGGACTAGCACAGATACGCAGTATTTT.

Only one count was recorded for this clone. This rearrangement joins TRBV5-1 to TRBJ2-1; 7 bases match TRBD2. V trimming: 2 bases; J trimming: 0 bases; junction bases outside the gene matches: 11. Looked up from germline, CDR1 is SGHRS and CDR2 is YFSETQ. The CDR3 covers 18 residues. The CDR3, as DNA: TGCGCCAGCAGCTTCAATGAGCGGGGCCCGAGCTCCTACAATGAGCAGTTCTTC. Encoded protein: CASSFNERGPSSYNEQFF.

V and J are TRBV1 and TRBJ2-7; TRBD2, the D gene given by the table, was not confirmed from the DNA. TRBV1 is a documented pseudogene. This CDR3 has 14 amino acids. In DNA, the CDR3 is TGCACCAGCAGCTCCATCTACCGAACCTACGAGCAGTACTTC. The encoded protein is CTSSSIYRTYEQYF.